Here is one T cell receptor beta chain with its context. Its specificity is not known. The data were taken from a study of identical twins. Overall study findings and caveats: Models came in too low on out-of-frame TCR alpha sharing in monozygotic twins.

Via MiXCR, TCRdb re-called the 5' RACE reads, giving one row per CDR3 protein. The sample carries over 600,000 distinct CDR3 sequences, around 20% recorded once. The sample was also reused in another study, on T cells expressing NK-cell markers. That paper adds: Seropositivity for HCMV was found in seven of the eight sequenced donors, with one seronegative.

This clonotype originated in a young woman in good health. The sequencing input was PBMCs.

The CDR3 region has the DNA TGCAGTGCTAGAGAAGCTAGCGGGTACACCGGGGAGCTGTTTTTT. This codes for CSAREASGYTGELFF. This chain links TRBV20-1 with TRBJ2-2; 8 bases align to TRBD2. J lost 3 bases, V lost 0 bases, and 3 bases had no gene match. The CDR3 length is 15 residues. Germline values: CDR1 DFQATT, CDR2 SNEGSKA (reference sequence).